Listed below are T cell receptor beta chains from one sample, sequenced in a study of T cell repertoires in cytomegalovirus infection. TCRdb re-derived calls from the reads in MiXCR, one entry per CDR3 protein. The table lists about 770,000 distinct CDR3 sequences, approximately 32% of them singletons. These receptors have no known antigen. The sample here was cultured CD8+ T cells from PBMCs, taken from culture after CMV antigen stimulation. These receptors were collected from a human donor in good health (CMV status not recorded). Some clones in this sample may be carry-over from other donors' samples. Both conserved end residues are part of each CDR3. A D gene is named only where the DNA matches it firmly. Rows may omit the clone size; those that give it use once, few, many or a size class.

size: NA
D: NA
V: TRBV12-3/TRBV12-4
length: 12
J: TRBJ2-2
DNA: TGTGCCAGTAAGAGAGAGGCCGGGGAGCTGTTTTTT
CDR3: CASKREAGELFF

size: many
D: NA
V: TRBV7-8
length: 16
J: TRBJ2-5
DNA: TGTGCCAGCAGCTTAGCGCCCAGGGGCCCTACGTGGGCCCAGTACTTC
CDR3: CASSLAPRGPTWAQYF

size: few
D: NA
V: TRBV19
length: 15
J: TRBJ2-1
DNA: TGTGCCAGTAGTATAACAGGCCAGGGTATCAATGAGCAGTTCTTC
CDR3: CASSITGQGINEQFF

size: few
D: NA
V: TRBV6-2/TRBV6-3
length: 15
J: TRBJ1-2
DNA: TGTGCCAGCAGTTACTCGAGGGCAGGAGACTATGGCTACACCTTC
CDR3: CASSYSRAGDYGYTF

size: few
D: NA
V: TRBV12-5
length: 12
J: TRBJ2-2
DNA: TGTGCTAGTGGTCCGAACACCGGGGAGCTGTTTTTT
CDR3: CASGPNTGELFF

size: NA
D: NA
V: TRBV4-1
length: 15
J: TRBJ1-1
DNA: TGCGCCAGCAGCCTGTTGAGGGACGGCGGCACTGAAGCTTTCTTT
CDR3: CASSLLRDGGTEAFF

size: NA
D: NA
V: TRBV19
length: 13
J: TRBJ1-1
DNA: TGTGCCAGTAGTCAAGGGGGGGCAACTGAAGCTTTCTTT
CDR3: CASSQGGATEAFF

size: few
D: NA
V: TRBV27
length: 13
J: TRBJ2-3
DNA: TGTGCCAGCAGTTTATGGCGCGCAGATACGCAGTATTTT
CDR3: CASSLWRADTQYF

size: NA
D: NA
V: TRBV5-6
length: 15
J: TRBJ2-1
DNA: TGTGCCAGCAGCATCGGGACGGCTTACTACAATGAGCAGTTCTTC
CDR3: CASSIGTAYYNEQFF

size: few
D: TRBD1
V: TRBV4-3
length: 16
J: TRBJ1-2
DNA: TGCGCCAGCAGCCCTAAAGGCAGGGGGCCTATCTATGGCTACACCTTC
CDR3: CASSPKGRGPIYGYTF

size: NA
D: TRBD2
V: TRBV9
length: 16
J: TRBJ2-1
DNA: TGTGCCAGCAGCGCGCCGGGACTAGCGTTCGACAATGAGCAGTTCTTC
CDR3: CASSAPGLAFDNEQFF

size: once
D: NA
V: TRBV24-1
length: 14
J: TRBJ1-5
DNA: TGTGCCACCAGTGAGGACAGTAGCAATCAGCCCCAGCATTTT
CDR3: CATSEDSSNQPQHF

size: many
D: TRBD1
V: TRBV7-6
length: 16
J: TRBJ1-1
DNA: TGTGCCAGCAGCTCGGGACAGGGGGCCACGAACACTGAAGCTTTCTTT
CDR3: CASSSGQGATNTEAFF

size: NA
D: NA
V: TRBV29-1
length: 15
J: TRBJ1-3
DNA: TGCAGCGTTGAAGCGGAGGGGACTGAAGGAAACACCATATATTTT
CDR3: CSVEAEGTEGNTIYF

size: few
D: NA
V: TRBV7-8
length: 13
J: TRBJ2-4
DNA: TGTGCCAGCAGCTTAGCGCCTTGGAACATTCAGTACTTC
CDR3: CASSLAPWNIQYF

size: few
D: TRBD1
V: TRBV6-1
length: 16
J: TRBJ1-4
DNA: TGTGCCAGCAGTGAAGAACGGACAGGGGCGAGGGAAAAACTGTTTTTT
CDR3: CASSEERTGAREKLFF

size: NA
D: NA
V: TRBV6-5
length: 14
J: TRBJ1-2
DNA: TGTGCCAGCAGTTACGATCGGAAGAGCTATGGCTACACCTTC
CDR3: CASSYDRKSYGYTF

size: NA
D: NA
V: TRBV12-3/TRBV12-4
length: 16
J: TRBJ2-7
DNA: TGTGCCAGCAGTTTAGAGCGAAACGATTACACCTACGAGCAGTACTTC
CDR3: CASSLERNDYTYEQYF

size: few
D: TRBD1
V: TRBV12-3/TRBV12-4
length: 15
J: TRBJ1-1
DNA: TGTGCCAGCAGTGTCAGGGGGCGTAGAGTAACTGAAGCTTTCTTT
CDR3: CASSVRGRRVTEAFF

size: many
D: TRBD1
V: TRBV7-9
length: 17
J: TRBJ2-3
DNA: TGTGCCAGCAGCGGATTCGGGACAGCGGTTGGTACAGATACGCAGTATTTT
CDR3: CASSGFGTAVGTDTQYF

size: NA
D: TRBD1
V: TRBV29-1
length: 15
J: TRBJ2-1
DNA: TGCAGCGTTGAGGGTTGGGACAGGGGGAGAAATGAGCAGTTCTTC
CDR3: CSVEGWDRGRNEQFF

size: few
D: NA
V: TRBV7-7
length: 15
J: TRBJ2-5
DNA: TGTGCTAGCAGCTTCGGCATCGGGCAGGGAGAGACCCAGTACTTC
CDR3: CASSFGIGQGETQYF

size: many
D: TRBD2
V: TRBV7-9
length: 12
J: TRBJ2-1
DNA: TGTGCCAGCAGCTGGGCGGGGGGTGAGCAGTTCTTC
CDR3: CASSWAGGEQFF

size: NA
D: TRBD1
V: TRBV6-2/TRBV6-3
length: 14
J: TRBJ1-1
DNA: TGTGCCACCTCGCCAGGGACAGTGAACACTGAAGCTTTCTTT
CDR3: CATSPGTVNTEAFF

size: few
D: TRBD2
V: TRBV9
length: 16
J: TRBJ2-3
DNA: TGTGCCAGCAGCGTAGAAAGCGGGGGAAGCACAGATACGCAGTATTTT
CDR3: CASSVESGGSTDTQYF

size: NA
D: NA
V: TRBV6-1
length: 14
J: TRBJ1-5
DNA: TGTGCCAGCAGGTCGACAGCCCCGAATCAGCCCCAGCATTTT
CDR3: CASRSTAPNQPQHF

size: NA
D: NA
V: TRBV20-1
length: 14
J: TRBJ2-1
DNA: TGCAGTGCCATCCGACTAGTTGCTTTACCCGAGCAGTTCTTC
CDR3: CSAIRLVALPEQFF

size: few
D: TRBD2
V: TRBV19
length: 15
J: TRBJ2-3
DNA: TGTGCCAGTAGTCCGGGGCTAGCGGAGACAGATACGCAGTATTTT
CDR3: CASSPGLAETDTQYF

size: NA
D: NA
V: TRBV6-5
length: 13
J: TRBJ1-1
DNA: TGTGCCAGCAGTTACGCCCCAGGGATGGAAGCTTTCTTT
CDR3: CASSYAPGMEAFF

size: few
D: NA
V: TRBV7-3
length: 16
J: TRBJ2-4
DNA: TGTGCCAGCAGCATTTATCCAGCGGAAGCCAAAAACATTCAGTACTTC
CDR3: CASSIYPAEAKNIQYF

size: few
D: NA
V: TRBV4-1
length: 15
J: TRBJ2-4
DNA: TGCGCCAGCAGCCAAGATCAATTAGCCAAAAACATTCAGTACTTC
CDR3: CASSQDQLAKNIQYF

size: few
D: TRBD1
V: TRBV7-9
length: 16
J: TRBJ2-5
DNA: TGTGCCAGCAGCCACCGGGACAGCTACATCCAAGAGACCCAGTACTTC
CDR3: CASSHRDSYIQETQYF

size: NA
D: TRBD1
V: TRBV6-5
length: 16
J: TRBJ2-6
DNA: TGTGCCAGCAGTTCACACAGGGGTGCTGGGGCCAACGTCCTGACTTTC
CDR3: CASSSHRGAGANVLTF

size: NA
D: NA
V: TRBV6-2/TRBV6-3
length: 15
J: TRBJ1-2
DNA: TGTGCCAGCAGCCGGAATCCGGGACCTTCCTATGGCTACACCTTC
CDR3: CASSRNPGPSYGYTF

size: NA
D: NA
V: TRBV14
length: 17
J: TRBJ2-3
DNA: TGTGCCAGCAGCCACCCCGGACTTTTGGGCCTAGGCGATACGCAGTATTTT
CDR3: CASSHPGLLGLGDTQYF

size: few
D: TRBD1
V: TRBV6-1
length: 13
J: TRBJ1-4
DNA: TGTGGGACCGGACAGGGCCCTCACGAAAAACTGTTTTTT
CDR3: CGTGQGPHEKLFF

size: few
D: NA
V: TRBV5-6
length: 14
J: TRBJ2-1
DNA: TGTGCCAGCAGCGAAGGGGCGAGGTACAATGAGCAGTTCTTC
CDR3: CASSEGARYNEQFF

size: NA
D: NA
V: TRBV20-1
length: 15
J: TRBJ1-5
DNA: TGCAGTGCTAGACCCGGGGCGGGTCGCAATCAGCCCCAGCATTTT
CDR3: CSARPGAGRNQPQHF

size: NA
D: TRBD2
V: TRBV12-3/TRBV12-4
length: 17
J: TRBJ2-3
DNA: TGTGCCAGCAAACCGGGACTAGCGGGGGGGCGCGCAGATACGCAGTATTTT
CDR3: CASKPGLAGGRADTQYF

size: few
D: NA
V: TRBV7-6
length: 17
J: TRBJ1-1
DNA: TGTGCCAGCAGCTTAGGAGGGCAACGGGGTGGCGGCACTGAAGCTTTCTTT
CDR3: CASSLGGQRGGGTEAFF

size: NA
D: NA
V: TRBV6-6
length: 14
J: TRBJ1-1
DNA: TGTGCCAGCAGTTACTTCGAGGGAAACACTGAAGCTTTCTTT
CDR3: CASSYFEGNTEAFF

size: NA
D: NA
V: TRBV19
length: 17
J: TRBJ1-5
DNA: TGTGCCAGTAGTATTATGGGCCCCTTCTATAGCAATCAGCCCCAGCATTTT
CDR3: CASSIMGPFYSNQPQHF

size: NA
D: NA
V: TRBV27
length: 15
J: TRBJ2-2
DNA: TGTGCCAGCAGTTTACATGGGACAAACACCGGGGAGCTGTTTTTT
CDR3: CASSLHGTNTGELFF

size: few
D: TRBD1
V: TRBV11-2
length: 17
J: TRBJ1-1
DNA: TGTGCCAGCAGCTTAGATGGCCAGGGGGGACCGAACACTGAAGCTTTCTTT
CDR3: CASSLDGQGGPNTEAFF

size: many
D: NA
V: TRBV7-2
length: 15
J: TRBJ1-1
DNA: TGTGCCAGCAGCTATTATACTTTCATGAACACTGAAGCTTTCTTT
CDR3: CASSYYTFMNTEAFF

size: few
D: NA
V: TRBV27
length: 15
J: TRBJ2-2
DNA: TGTGCCAGCACTCCCACCGGCTTACCCACCGGGGAGCTGTTTTTT
CDR3: CASTPTGLPTGELFF

size: few
D: NA
V: TRBV2
length: 14
J: TRBJ2-7
DNA: TGTGCCAGCAGTGAAGGCAGGGAACCCTACGAGCAGTACTTC
CDR3: CASSEGREPYEQYF

size: few
D: NA
V: TRBV5-5
length: 13
J: TRBJ1-5
DNA: TGTGCCAGCAGCTTGGTCGCACTAGAGGCCCAGCATTTT
CDR3: CASSLVALEAQHF

size: NA
D: NA
V: TRBV20-1
length: 14
J: TRBJ1-3
DNA: TGCAGTGCTAGAAAAGGGCGGTACGGAAACACCATATATTTT
CDR3: CSARKGRYGNTIYF